Presented here are 20 T cell receptor beta chains from one specimen sequenced in a study of blood T cell repertoires in COVID-19. TCRdb's copy holds only in-frame clones and misses some; the assay was immunoSEQ multiplex PCR. The table shows almost 95,000 clones, with around 90% occurring only once. The sequencing sample was made of peripheral blood. These receptors were collected from a woman in her fifties or sixties with COVID-19, enrolled during active disease.

The CDR3 region is CASSPGPGGNYGYTF. DNA for the CDR3: TGTGCCAGCTCACCAGGACCAGGGGGCAACTATGGCTACACCTTC. The chain recombines TRBV18 with TRBJ1-2; 8 positions match TRBD1. Looked up from germline, CDR1 is KGHSH and CDR2 is LQKENI. This CDR3 has 15 amino acids. J lost 2 bases, V lost 2 bases, and 4 bases had no gene match.

The rearrangement uses TRBV12-3 or TRBV12-4 and TRBJ1-5; no firm D call. This CDR3 spans 12 amino acids. V lost 4 bases to trimming and J lost 5 bases, with 6 bases between them. CDR3 loop: CASSSSDQPQHF. The CDR3 bases are TGTGCCAGCAGTTCCTCAGATCAGCCCCAGCATTTT.

This sequence joins TRBV5-1 and TRBJ2-1; 9 nucleotides align to TRBD2. The CDR3 runs to 15 residues. Germline V CDR1 and CDR2: SGHRS, YFSETQ. Trimming removed 0 bases from V and 5 bases from J; junction bases left unmatched: 3. CDR3: CASSLEASGDNEQFF. The CDR3 DNA sequence: TGCGCCAGCAGCTTGGAAGCTAGCGGGGACAATGAGCAGTTCTTC.

The chain uses TRBV7-2 and TRBJ1-2, with D possibly being TRBD1 (5 bases). Germline CDR1 and CDR2: SGHTA and FQGNSA. This CDR3 comprises 15 residues. Trimming removed 2 bases at V and 7 bases at J, with 17 bases between. CDR3 protein: CASSLSPIQGGGYTF. DNA of the CDR3: TGTGCCAGCAGCTTATCCCCTATTCAGGGCGGTGGCTACACCTTC.

The chain joins TRBV14 to TRBJ2-3; D not certain. V was shortened by 0 bases and J by 6 bases, with 13 bases between the two germline ends. The CDR3 length is 15 residues. Germline V CDR1 and CDR2: SGHDN, FVKESK. The CDR3 DNA reads as TGTGCCAGCAGCCAAGACAGCTCCTGGGCCGATACGCAGTATTTT. Translation gives CASSQDSSWADTQYF.

This chain connects TRBV27 to TRBJ2-5; a possible D gene is TRBD2 (7 bases). V lost 5 bases and J 7 bases, leaving 20 bases between the germline ends. This CDR3 spans 15 amino acids. Germline assignment: CDR1 MNHEY and CDR2 SMNVEV (reference sequence). The CDR3 loop is CASSGGLFLGGTQYF. In DNA form, the CDR3 reads TGTGCCAGCAGTGGGGGACTATTTTTAGGGGGGACCCAGTACTTC.

This chain links TRBV5-1 with TRBJ1-1; D gene unclear. The V and J ends lost 4 bases and 1 base respectively, with 11 bases between them. The germline CDR1 and CDR2 sequences are SGHRS and YFSETQ. This CDR3 spans 14 amino acids. Written as DNA, the CDR3 is TGCGCCAGCAGCCCGCTGACACAGAACACTGAAGCTTTCTTT. This sequence encodes CASSPLTQNTEAFF.

The chain combines TRBV4-1 with TRBJ2-3, with a tentative D call TRBD1 (6 bases). Germline V CDR1 and CDR2: MGHRA, YSYEKL. V dropped 1 base and J dropped 4 bases, with 15 bases sitting between them. CDR3 length: 16 residues. CDR3 coding DNA: TGCGCCAGCAGCCAAGGATCGACAGGTTCCCCAGATACGCAGTATTTT. This translates into CASSQGSTGSPDTQYF.

This chain uses TRBV5-1 with TRBJ2-2; 9 bases are a match to TRBD2. In germline, CDR1 is SGHRS, CDR2 YFSETQ. J lost 5 bases, V lost 5 bases, and 4 bases had no gene match. CDR3 length: 14 amino acids. The CDR3 loop reads CASRRLAGTGELFF. The CDR3 nucleotides read TGCGCCAGCAGACGCCTAGCGGGAACCGGGGAGCTGTTTTTT.

The V call is TRBV9, the J call TRBJ2-1; the match to TRBD2 covers 10 bases. CDR1 is SGDLS, CDR2 YYNGEE, per germline. The length of the CDR3 is 20 residues. J was trimmed by 4 bases and V by 1 base; bases with no gene match: 17. Written as DNA, the CDR3 is TGTGCCAGCAGCGTAAGTTTTAACCTAGCGGGGGCCGTTGGTTACAATGAGCAGTTCTTC. It is translated as CASSVSFNLAGAVGYNEQFF.

This clone has just one count. V and J are TRBV5-1 and TRBJ1-1, with no clear D. The CDR3 spans 14 residues. Deletions cut 4 bases from V and 4 bases from J, with 14 bases between. Germline V lookup: CDR1 SGHRS, CDR2 YFSETQ. The CDR3 sequence is CASSPEAGGTEAFF. CDR3 in DNA: TGCGCCAGCAGCCCGGAAGCCGGAGGCACTGAAGCTTTCTTT.

The chain carries TRBV7-2 and TRBJ1-2; 7 bases fit TRBD1. J gave up 5 bases and V 1 base, and 7 bases lay outside the gene matches. CDR1 is SGHTA and CDR2 is FQGNSA in the germline V gene. This CDR3 region has 15 residues. The CDR3 here is CASSLDRAGGYGYTF. In nucleotides, the CDR3 is TGTGCCAGCAGCTTAGATAGGGCAGGGGGATATGGCTACACCTTC. Drawing the rest from reference TRBV7-2 and TRBJ1-2, the complete variable domain is GAGVSQSPSNKVTEKGKDVELRCDPISGHTALYWYRQSLGQGLEFLIYFQGNSAPDKSGLPSDRFSAERTGGSVSTLTIQRTQQEDSAVYLCASSLDRAGGYGYTFGSGTRLTVV.

The chain uses TRBV7-2 and TRBJ2-1; 12 bases map to TRBD2. The germline gives CDR1 SGHTA, CDR2 FQGNSA. J gave up 6 bases and V 2 bases, and 2 bases lay outside the gene matches. The CDR3 is 15 residues long. The CDR3 region is CASSLQTSGGNEQFF. DNA of the CDR3: TGTGCCAGCAGCTTACAGACTAGCGGGGGCAATGAGCAGTTCTTC.

The rearrangement joins TRBV6-6 to TRBJ2-1; TRBD1 agrees at 9 bases. This CDR3 has 12 residues. Germline values: CDR1 MNHNY, CDR2 SVGAGI (reference sequence). The V gene end was trimmed by 6 bases and the J gene end by 12 bases; junction bases not matched to a gene: 6. For the CDR3, the DNA is TGTGCCAGCAGCGACAGGGGGAGGGGGCAGTTCTTC. It is translated as CASSDRGRGQFF.

V is TRBV10-2 and J is TRBJ2-7; 10 bases align to TRBD1. The germline gives CDR1 WSHSY, CDR2 SAAADI. Germline trimming cut 4 bases from V and 4 bases from J; bases unmatched to any gene: 10. The CDR3 is 16 residues long. The CDR3: CASSVAAGTGVYEQYF. CDR3 in DNA: TGCGCCAGCAGTGTTGCTGCAGGGACAGGGGTTTACGAGCAGTACTTC.

The chain links TRBV20-1 to TRBJ1-2, with TRBD1 identical over 10 bases. CDR3 length: 11 residues. V trimming: 6 bases; J trimming: 10 bases; junction bases outside the gene matches: 5. CDR1 DFQATT and CDR2 SNEGSKA come from the germline V gene (reference sequence). CDR3 sequence: CSAGTGVSYTF. The CDR3 region has the DNA TGCAGTGCCGGGACAGGGGTATCCTACACCTTC.

The rearrangement links TRBV15 to TRBJ2-7; 11 positions match TRBD2. This CDR3 comprises 15 residues. Germline V gene sequence: CDR1 LNHNV, CDR2 YYDKDF (reference sequence). V was pared by 0 bases and J by 6 bases, with 4 bases of the junction left unmatched. The CDR3 is CATSREVAGGPEQYF. As DNA, the CDR3 is TGTGCCACCAGCAGAGAGGTAGCGGGGGGGCCCGAGCAGTACTTC.

The chain links TRBV27 to TRBJ1-1, with D maybe TRBD1 (5 bases). Per the germline V gene, CDR1 is MNHEY and CDR2 is SMNVEV (reference sequence). V lost 3 bases and J lost 5, with 13 bases in between. The CDR3 has 14 residues. The CDR3 here is CASSFSGFGTEAFF. Written as DNA, the CDR3 is TGTGCCAGCAGTTTTTCAGGGTTCGGGACTGAAGCTTTCTTT.

This chain joins TRBV5-1 and TRBJ2-3, with 8 bases lining up with TRBD1. V lost 4 bases, J lost 2 bases, and 9 bases stayed unmatched. Germline V gene data show CDR1 as SGHRS and CDR2 as YFSETQ. This CDR3 contains 16 residues. CDR3 sequence reads: CASSRKDRAFTDTQYF. The CDR3 DNA reads as TGCGCCAGCAGCCGCAAGGACAGGGCCTTCACAGATACGCAGTATTTT.

The chain carries TRBV19 and TRBJ1-1, with TRBD1 matching 8 bases. J lost 4 bases, V lost 3 bases, and 10 bases had no gene match. The CDR3 sequence is 16 residues long. CDR1 and CDR2 from the germline V gene are LNHDA and SQIVND (reference sequence). CDR3 loop: CASSITATGVATEAFF. CDR3 in DNA: TGTGCCAGTAGTATTACGGCGACAGGGGTAGCCACTGAAGCTTTCTTT.